The 32 T cell receptor beta chains in this list originate from one sample, sequenced in a study of OX40 agonist ivuxolimab in advanced cancers. Produced via immunoSEQ multiplex PCR; TCRdb's table is partial and in-frame only. The table records roughly 87,000 clones, 91% of them present only once. Sequencing used CD4+ or CD8+ T cells sorted from blood, obtained in a trial of the OX40 agonist ivuxolimab. The receptors were sampled from an adult with an advanced solid tumor such as melanoma, head and neck, liver or kidney cancer.

The chain has TRBV2 and TRBJ2-7; D is undetermined. CDR3 size: 11 residues. With 3 bases removed from V and 5 bases from J, the gap between germline ends came to 5 bases. CDR1 is SNHLY and CDR2 is FYNNEI in the germline V gene. CDR3 nucleotide sequence: TGTGCCAGCAGTGAGTCCCACGAGCAGTACGTC. As protein: CASSESHEQYV.

This sequence joins TRBV28 and TRBJ2-6; D is perhaps TRBD1 (6 bases). The germline V and J ends were trimmed by 10 bases and 0 bases, with 13 bases remaining between them. The CDR3 length is 15 residues. Germline lookup yields CDR1 MDHEN and CDR2 SYDVKM. CDR3 coding DNA: TGTGCCACAGGACAGTTACCCTCTGGGGCCAACGTCCTGACTTTC. Translation: CATGQLPSGANVLTF.

The rearrangement joins TRBV10-3 to TRBJ2-3, with D possibly being TRBD1 or TRBD2 (5 bases each). The CDR3 runs 16 residues. V lost 9 bases, J lost 0 bases, and 19 bases lay in between. Germline V gene sequence: CDR1 ENHRY, CDR2 SYGVKD. CDR3 sequence (DNA): TGTGCCATGGCAGAACATCGGGACCGGAGCACAGATACGCAGTATTTT. Protein: CAMAEHRDRSTDTQYF.

This clone occurred a few times. The V call is TRBV30, the J call TRBJ1-5; D gene unclear. Germline V CDR1 and CDR2: GTSNPN, SVGIG (reference sequence). V was pared by 2 bases and J by 0 bases, with 5 bases between. CDR3 length: 13 amino acids. CDR3 amino acids: CAWSHYSNQPQHF. The CDR3 DNA reads as TGTGCCTGGAGTCACTATAGCAATCAGCCCCAGCATTTT.

This chain uses TRBV9 with TRBJ2-1; D uncertain. In germline, CDR1 is SGDLS, CDR2 YYNGEE. This CDR3 has 13 residues. The V end lost 0 bases, the J end lost 7 bases, and 8 bases lay between the germline ends. The CDR3 DNA is TGTGCCAGCAGCGTAGAACAGATGAATGAGCAGTTCTTC. Translation gives CASSVEQMNEQFF.

The CDR3: CASSLERSYEQYF. The CDR3, as DNA: TGCGCCAGCAGCTTGGAAAGGTCCTACGAGCAGTACTTC. This chain joins TRBV5-1 and TRBJ2-7; no clear D. CDR1 is SGHRS and CDR2 is YFSETQ in the germline V gene. CDR3 length: 13 residues. Trimming shortened V by 0 bases and J by 1 base, and 5 bases separated the two germline ends.

The chain has TRBV19 and TRBJ2-4; a weak D match, TRBD2 (5 bases). Trimming shortened V by 2 bases and J by 5 bases, and 10 bases separated the two germline ends. From germline, CDR1 is LNHDA and CDR2 SQIVND (reference sequence). CDR3 size: 14 residues. This CDR3 is CASSIIAGENIQYF. The CDR3 DNA is TGTGCCAGTAGTATAATTGCGGGCGAAAACATTCAGTACTTC. The whole variable domain, filled in from reference TRBV19 and TRBJ2-4, reads DGGITQSPKYLFRKEGQNVTLSCEQNLNHDAMYWYRQDPGQGLRLIYYSQIVNDFQKGDIAEGYSVSREKKESFPLTVTSAQKNPTAFYLCASSIIAGENIQYFGAGTRLSVL.

The chain recombines TRBV19 with TRBJ1-5; no definite D call. Germline lookup yields CDR1 LNHDA and CDR2 SQIVND (reference sequence). This CDR3 is built from 15 residues. The V and J ends lost 3 bases and 0 bases respectively, with 9 bases between them. The CDR3 is CASSITPYSNQPQHF. The CDR3 coding sequence is TGTGCCAGTAGTATCACACCGTATAGCAATCAGCCCCAGCATTTT.

The chain couples TRBV27 to TRBJ1-5, with D possibly TRBD1 on 6 matching bases. CDR1 MNHEY and CDR2 SMNVEV come from the germline V gene (reference sequence). V gave up 1 base and J gave up 4 bases, with 11 bases separating them. The CDR3 consists of 15 residues. The CDR3 is CASSLWGGENQPQHF. The DNA of the CDR3 is TGTGCCAGCAGTTTATGGGGGGGCGAAAATCAGCCCCAGCATTTT.

The J gene is TRBJ2-1, the V gene TRBV4-1; the D is unclear. The CDR3 runs to 15 residues. V was cut by 0 bases and J by 6 bases, with 12 bases left in between. Per the germline V gene, CDR1 is MGHRA and CDR2 is YSYEKL. The CDR3 here is CASSQDSARSNEQFF. CDR3 sequence (DNA): TGCGCCAGCAGCCAAGATTCCGCCAGGTCCAATGAGCAGTTCTTC.

The CDR3, as DNA: TGTGCCAGCAGCCTTCTAGGACTGAATGAATACGAGCAGTACTTC. Protein product: CASSLLGLNEYEQYF. The rearrangement links TRBV28 to TRBJ2-7, with D perhaps matching TRBD2 (5 bases). The CDR3 sequence is 15 residues long. With 6 bases removed from V and 4 bases from J, the gap between germline ends came to 19 bases. Germline CDR1 is MDHEN and CDR2 is SYDVKM. Full variable domain (outside the CDR3, taken from reference TRBV28 and TRBJ2-7): DVKVTQSSRYLVKRTGEKVFLECVQDMDHENMFWYRQDPGLGLRLIYFSYDVKMKEKGDIPEGYSVSREKKERFSLILESASTNQTSMYLCASSLLGLNEYEQYFGPGTRLTVT.

V is TRBV7-2 and J is TRBJ1-2, with D perhaps matching TRBD1 (5 bases). V dropped 2 bases and J dropped 2 bases, with 12 bases sitting between them. Germline loops: CDR1 SGHTA, CDR2 FQGNSA. CDR3 size: 15 residues. CDR3 coding DNA: TGTGCCAGCAGCTTATACGGGACGGGGAACTATGGCTACACCTTC. Its translation: CASSLYGTGNYGYTF.

The chain couples TRBV4-3 to TRBJ2-6; either TRBD1 or TRBD2 may fit D (5 bases each). The CDR3 is 19 amino acids. Germline CDR1 reads LGHNA; CDR2 reads YSLEER. V lost 0 bases and J 2 bases, leaving 17 bases between the germline ends. The CDR3 is CASSQEFGTESAGANVLTF. As DNA, the CDR3 is TGCGCCAGCAGCCAAGAGTTTGGGACCGAGTCGGCTGGGGCCAACGTCCTGACTTTC.

The CDR3 DNA reads as TGTGCCACACGGACAGGCCCCTACGAGCAGTACTTC. Protein product: CATRTGPYEQYF. This rearrangement joins TRBV7-9 to TRBJ2-7, with TRBD1 identical over 7 bases. The germline CDR1 and CDR2 sequences are SEHNR and FQNEAQ (reference sequence). The CDR3 has 12 amino acids. V shed 10 bases, J shed 2 bases, and the junction held 5 bases outside the gene matches.

The chain recombines TRBV28 with TRBJ1-5, with a possible D match to TRBD1 (5 bases). The CDR3 is made up of 13 amino acids. V dropped 3 bases and J dropped 5 bases, with 8 bases sitting between them. Per the germline V gene, CDR1 is MDHEN and CDR2 is SYDVKM. CDR3 nucleotide sequence: TGTGCCAGCAGTTTGGGACGAGATCAGCCCCAGCATTTT. Protein product: CASSLGRDQPQHF.

This sequence joins TRBV5-8 and TRBJ1-6, with D possibly TRBD1 on 5 matching bases. The CDR3 has 16 amino acids. V was trimmed by 4 bases and J by 4 bases, leaving 15 bases between them. Germline V CDR1 and CDR2: SGHTS, YDEGEE. CDR3 sequence (DNA): TGTGCCAGCAGCCCTACACGACAGCGATATAATTCACCCCTCCACTTT. This gives the protein CASSPTRQRYNSPLHF. Combining the CDR3 with reference TRBV5-8 and TRBJ1-6 gives the whole variable domain EAGVTQSPTHLIKTRGQQATLRCSPISGHTSVYWYQQALGLGLQFLLWYDEGEERNRGNFPPRFSGRQFPNYSSELNVNALELEDSALYLCASSPTRQRYNSPLHFGNGTRLTVT.

The chain uses TRBV27 and TRBJ2-1; D remains ambiguous. Germline CDR1 MNHEY, CDR2 SMNVEV (reference sequence). This CDR3 has 12 amino acids. The ends were cut back, 5 bases at V and 8 bases at J, with 10 bases in the middle. The chain's CDR3 is CASSTFRDEQFF. The CDR3, as DNA: TGTGCCAGCAGTACCTTCCGGGATGAGCAGTTCTTC.

This clone has just one count. V and J are TRBV30 and TRBJ1-4, with D unclear. The CDR3 extends over 12 amino acids. The V gene's germline CDR1 is GTSNPN and CDR2 SVGIG (reference sequence). The germline V and J ends were trimmed by 0 bases and 7 bases, with 6 bases remaining between them. CDR3 sequence: CAWSVHGEKLFF. CDR3 sequence (DNA): TGTGCCTGGAGTGTACATGGTGAAAAACTGTTTTTT.

For the CDR3, the DNA is TGTGCCAGCAGCAGCGCAGGGTATAGCTCCTACAATGAGCAGTTCTTC. It translates to CASSSAGYSSYNEQFF. The gene calls are TRBV5-6 and TRBJ2-1, with D perhaps TRBD1 (5 bases). CDR3 length: 16 amino acids. V dropped 4 bases and J dropped 0 bases, with 14 bases sitting between them. The germline gives CDR1 SGHDT, CDR2 YYEEEE.

This chain joins TRBV5-6 and TRBJ1-4; D is perhaps TRBD1 (5 bases). The ends were cut back, 2 bases at V and 4 bases at J, with 6 bases in the middle. This CDR3 is 13 amino acids long. Germline V gene sequence: CDR1 SGHDT, CDR2 YYEEEE. The DNA of the CDR3 is TGTGCCAGCAGCTTAGGGGATAATGAAAAACTGTTTTTT. It codes for CASSLGDNEKLFF.

The chain combines TRBV9 with TRBJ2-1, with TRBD2 as a possible D gene (6 bases). V was pared by 0 bases and J by 10 bases, with 14 bases between. The germline V gene encodes CDR1 SGDLS and CDR2 YYNGEE. CDR3 length: 14 residues. The CDR3 DNA follows: TGTGCCAGCAGCGTAGGTGGGGGGTTAAAAGAGCAGTTCTTC. Protein sequence: CASSVGGGLKEQFF.

The sample holds a few counts of this clone. The CDR3: CASSLTGSGYTF. CDR3 bases: TGTGCCAGCAGTCTAACTGGCAGTGGCTACACCTTC. The genes are TRBV6-6 and TRBJ1-2; D unresolved. Per germline, CDR1 MNHNY and CDR2 SVGAGI (reference sequence). Trimming shortened V by 5 bases and J by 7 bases, and 11 bases separated the two germline ends. This CDR3 comprises 12 residues.

This clone appeared once. The chain couples TRBV5-4 to TRBJ2-1; 12 bases are shared with TRBD2. J lost 3 bases, V lost 3 bases, and 4 bases had no gene match. This CDR3 has 16 amino acids. Germline V gives CDR1 SGHNT, CDR2 YYREEE (reference sequence). In DNA, the CDR3 is TGTGCCAGCAGCTCGGGACTAGCGGGCTTCTACAATGAGCAGTTCTTC. It translates to CASSSGLAGFYNEQFF.

The chain is built from TRBV28 and TRBJ1-4; D is unresolved. The CDR3 runs 14 residues. Trimming took 4 bases from V and 4 from J, leaving 10 bases between them. Germline V gives CDR1 MDHEN, CDR2 SYDVKM. Here the CDR3 reads CASSSTEINEKLFF. CDR3 bases: TGTGCCAGCAGTTCCACAGAGATTAATGAAAAACTGTTTTTT.

As for this clone: The junction and the germline gene differ at one end; a read error may be behind it. The chain has TRBV15 and TRBJ1-5, with TRBD1 matching 7 bases. The CDR3 is 14 residues long. Per germline, CDR1 LNHNV and CDR2 YYDKDF (reference sequence). CDR3 protein: CAASTWDRIQPQHF. The CDR3 region has the DNA TGTGCCGCCAGCACCTGGGACAGAATTCAGCCCCAGCATTTT.

This sequence joins TRBV30 and TRBJ2-3, with 8 nucleotides matching TRBD2. The V and J ends lost 8 bases and 2 bases, in that order; junction bases with no gene match: 12. The V gene's germline CDR1 is GTSNPN and CDR2 SVGIG (reference sequence). The CDR3 length is 15 residues. CDR3 in DNA: TGTGCCGGGGAGGGGCTAGCGGGCTACACAGATACGCAGTATTTT. Protein: CAGEGLAGYTDTQYF.

The chain uses TRBV6-4 and TRBJ2-1; 7 bases match TRBD2. Trimming removed 4 bases from V and 9 bases from J; junction bases left unmatched: 12. Germline lookup yields CDR1 MRHNA and CDR2 SNTAGT. The CDR3 sequence is 15 residues long. The CDR3 DNA is TGTGCCAGCAGTGTCTCGGTACTAGCGATAGGTGAGCAGTTCTTC. Translation: CASSVSVLAIGEQFF.

The CDR3 nucleotides are TGTGCCAGCAGCTTGTGGGATAACACTGAAGCTTTCTTT. Translation: CASSLWDNTEAFF. V gene TRBV5-5 combines with J gene TRBJ1-1; unclear D gene. Trimming removed 1 base from V and 2 bases from J, with 6 bases in between. The CDR3 length is 13 residues. CDR1 SGHKS and CDR2 YYEKEE come from the germline V gene (reference sequence). The full variable domain, completed using reference TRBV5-5 and TRBJ1-1, is DAGVTQSPTHLIKTRGQQVTLRCSPISGHKSVSWYQQVLGQGPQFIFQYYEKEERGRGNFPDRFSARQFPNYSSELNVNALLLGDSALYLCASSLWDNTEAFFGQGTRLTVV.

The genes are TRBV9 and TRBJ2-2; tentative D call: TRBD2 (6 bases). The CDR3 sequence is 14 residues long. Germline CDR1 is SGDLS and CDR2 is YYNGEE. Trimming took 3 bases from V and 1 from J, leaving 7 bases between them. CDR3 loop: CASSAGGNTGELFF. In DNA, the CDR3 is TGTGCCAGCAGCGCCGGGGGGAACACCGGGGAGCTGTTTTTT.

The J gene is TRBJ2-7, the V gene TRBV28; 8 nucleotides align to TRBD2. The CDR3 totals 18 residues. The V segment lost 6 bases and the J segment 0 bases; nucleotides outside the gene matches: 16. Per germline, CDR1 MDHEN and CDR2 SYDVKM. The CDR3 DNA reads TGTGCCAGCAGGACTTACGGGGGGGGTGCAGCTTACTCCTACGAGCAGTACTTC. Amino acid sequence: CASRTYGGGAAYSYEQYF.

V and J are TRBV28 and TRBJ1-1; D ambiguous. Trimming took off 2 bases at V and 1 base at J, with 8 bases between the two ends. This CDR3 contains 14 residues. CDR1 and CDR2 (germline): MDHEN, SYDVKM. The CDR3 DNA reads as TGTGCCAGCAGTTTAGGAGGAGGGAACACTGAAGCTTTCTTT. Translation: CASSLGGGNTEAFF.

This clone was counted once. The DNA for the CDR3 is TGTGCCAGCAGTTGGGACAGAAAAAACATTCAGTACTTC. Protein product: CASSWDRKNIQYF. This chain uses TRBV6-1 with TRBJ2-4, with TRBD1 matching over 7 bases. The CDR3 runs to 13 residues. The trim removed 5 bases at V and 4 bases at J, leaving 2 bases unmatched. Germline V lookup: CDR1 MNHNS, CDR2 SASEGT.